This is a list of T cell receptor beta chains from one sample in a study of cytomegalovirus exposure and HLA in healthy donors. Using immunoSEQ multiplex PCR, the repertoire was profiled, and TCRdb retains in-frame clones only, with some absent. Of a few hundred thousand clones in the sample, under 80% were seen once. Sequenced material: PBMCs. These receptors came from a female donor in good health and CMV-seronegative. Both conserved end residues are part of each CDR3. A D gene is named only where the DNA matches it firmly. Size is stated for part of the rows, as once, few or many counts, or as a class when the clone is expanded.

d_gene	j_gene	v_gene	abundance	CDR3aa	CDR3nt
NA	TRBJ2-7	TRBV4-2	NA	CASSPDTVAYEQYF	TGTGCCAGCAGCCCCGACACGGTCGCCTACGAGCAGTACTTC
NA	TRBJ2-5	TRBV5-1	NA	CASSSEGGETQYF	TGCGCCAGCAGCTCCGAGGGGGGGGAGACCCAGTACTTC
NA	TRBJ1-4	TRBV29-1	once	CSVARTAGEKLFF	TGCAGCGTTGCGCGGACGGCGGGGGAAAAACTGTTTTTT
TRBD2	TRBJ2-3	TRBV5-1	NA	CASSRAGGRDGDTQYF	TGCGCCAGCAGCCGAGCCGGCGGGAGGGACGGAGATACGCAGTATTTT
TRBD2	TRBJ2-5	TRBV15	NA	CATSPSGTSVETQYF	TGTGCCACCAGCCCGTCCGGGACTAGCGTTGAGACCCAGTACTTC
NA	TRBJ1-2	TRBV5-5	NA	CASRLDSQSASGYTF	TGTGCCAGCAGACTGGATAGCCAGTCTGCCAGTGGCTACACCTTC
TRBD1	TRBJ2-3	TRBV6-1	once	CASSERTGAITDTQYF	TGTGCCAGCAGTGAACGGACAGGGGCCATCACAGATACGCAGTATTTT
TRBD1	TRBJ2-7	TRBV2	NA	CASSLGQGGIYEQYF	TGTGCCAGCAGCCTAGGACAGGGGGGGATCTACGAGCAGTACTTC
NA	TRBJ1-1	TRBV4-2	NA	CASSQWGGLTENTEAFF	TGTGCCAGCAGCCAATGGGGGGGACTCACCGAGAACACTGAAGCTTTCTTT
TRBD1	TRBJ1-1	TRBV27	NA	CASRVGGGTEAFF	TGTGCCAGCAGGGTAGGGGGCGGCACTGAAGCTTTCTTT
TRBD2	TRBJ2-1	TRBV28	NA	CASSSERERADEQFF	TGTGCCAGCAGTTCGGAGCGGGAGAGGGCGGATGAGCAGTTCTTC
TRBD2	TRBJ2-3	TRBV7-2	NA	CASSLGLRGSGPSDTQYF	TGTGCCAGCAGCTTAGGGCTGAGAGGTAGCGGGCCTTCGGATACGCAGTATTTT
NA	TRBJ2-3	TRBV5-4	NA	CASSLEAGTSTDTQYF	TGTGCCAGCAGCTTGGAGGCGGGCACAAGCACAGATACGCAGTATTTT
NA	TRBJ2-5	TRBV7-9	NA	CASSDWTGRGSRGTQYF	TGTGCCAGCAGCGATTGGACAGGGAGGGGGTCTAGGGGGACCCAGTACTTC
TRBD1	TRBJ1-1	TRBV7-3	NA	CASSLSGGGTEAFF	TGTGCCAGCAGCTTATCAGGGGGAGGAACTGAAGCTTTCTTT
TRBD2	TRBJ2-2	TRBV13	NA	CASSFSGSGFGELFF	TGTGCCAGCAGCTTTAGCGGGAGCGGGTTCGGGGAGCTGTTTTTT
TRBD2	TRBJ2-2	TRBV18	NA	CASSPQLAGANTGELFF	TGTGCCAGCTCACCACAACTAGCGGGAGCGAACACCGGGGAGCTGTTTTTT
NA	TRBJ2-7	TRBV6-5	NA	CASSYSEQGWYEQYF	TGTGCCAGCAGTTACTCGGAGCAGGGATGGTACGAGCAGTACTTC
NA	TRBJ2-1	TRBV27	NA	CASSWGSGYNEQFF	TGTGCCAGCAGTTGGGGTAGCGGCTACAATGAGCAGTTCTTC
TRBD2	TRBJ2-2	TRBV6-6	NA	CASRASGRAEAGELFF	TGTGCCAGCAGGGCTAGCGGGAGGGCCGAGGCCGGGGAGCTGTTTTTT
NA	TRBJ1-2	TRBV15	NA	CATSRGTVFGYTF	TGTGCCACCAGCAGAGGGACAGTTTTCGGCTACACCTTC
TRBD1	TRBJ2-5	TRBV6-1	NA	CATTQGETQYF	TGTGCCACCACACAGGGGGAGACCCAGTACTTC
NA	TRBJ1-5	TRBV2	few	CASGWTENQPQHF	TGTGCCAGCGGTTGGACTGAGAATCAGCCCCAGCATTTT
NA	TRBJ1-2	TRBV10-3	NA	CAISERGYNYGYTF	TGTGCCATCAGTGAAAGAGGGTACAACTATGGCTACACCTTC
NA	TRBJ2-7	TRBV5-4	NA	CASSRPNRGGSYEQYF	TGTGCCAGCAGCAGGCCCAATAGGGGAGGAAGCTACGAGCAGTACTTC
TRBD1	TRBJ1-2	TRBV6-6	few	CASSQRQGGYGYTF	TGTGCCAGCAGTCAGCGACAGGGTGGGTATGGCTACACCTTC
NA	TRBJ2-7	TRBV19	NA	CPVVETIGRSAYEQYF	TGTCCAGTAGTAGAGACTATCGGGAGATCAGCCTACGAGCAGTACTTC
NA	TRBJ1-1	TRBV7-9	once	CASSSQGNTEAFF	TGTGCCAGCAGCTCGCAGGGGAACACTGAAGCTTTCTTT
NA	TRBJ2-7	TRBV21-1	NA	CASSKGLWESYEQYF	TGTGCCAGCAGCAAAGGGCTCTGGGAGTCCTACGAGCAGTACTTC
NA	TRBJ2-7	TRBV19	NA	CASSIKGPNYEQYF	TGTGCCAGTAGTATTAAGGGGCCCAACTACGAGCAGTACTTC
TRBD2	TRBJ2-2	TRBV11-3	NA	CASGGLAGPNTGELFF	TGTGCCAGCGGGGGACTAGCGGGACCTAACACCGGGGAGCTGTTTTTT
TRBD2	TRBJ2-1	TRBV19	NA	CASSRASGIYNEQFF	TGTGCCAGTAGTAGGGCTAGCGGGATCTACAATGAGCAGTTCTTC
TRBD1	TRBJ1-2	TRBV6-6	NA	CASSLGQGKGYGYTF	TGTGCCAGCAGCCTCGGACAGGGAAAGGGTTATGGCTACACCTTC
NA	TRBJ1-2	TRBV11-2	few	CASSAERTSRGYTF	TGTGCCAGCAGCGCAGAGCGGACGTCAAGAGGCTACACCTTC
TRBD2	TRBJ2-1	TRBV7-2	few	CASSWDYQPYNEQFF	TGTGCCAGCAGCTGGGACTACCAACCCTACAATGAGCAGTTCTTC